This is a list of T cell receptor beta chains from one sample in a study of T cells in Graves' hyperthyroidism and ophthalmopathy. TCRdb reanalysed the multiplex PCR reads using MiXCR and keeps one entry per CDR3 protein. The top ten clones hold about 10% of a sample with hundreds of thousands of distinct CDR3 sequences, 14% of them seen once. The sample taken for sequencing was blood. Receptor source: a woman between 18 and 29 years old with Graves' hyperthyroidism. CDR3s include the opening cysteine and the closing phenylalanine or tryptophan. D genes are given only for firm matches. Size is stated for part of the rows, as once, few or many counts, or as a class when the clone is expanded.

abundance: many
j_gene: TRBJ2-1
v_gene: TRBV4-1
d_gene: -
CDR3aa: CASSPGHLNEQFF
CDR3nt: TGCGCCAGCAGCCCCGGACACCTCAATGAGCAGTTCTTC

abundance: -
j_gene: TRBJ2-2
v_gene: TRBV30
d_gene: -
CDR3aa: CAWTERAAGELFF
CDR3nt: TGTGCCTGGACCGAAAGGGCGGCGGGGGAGCTGTTTTTT

abundance: -
j_gene: TRBJ2-1
v_gene: TRBV20-1
d_gene: TRBD2
CDR3aa: CSASLAGGYNEQFF
CDR3nt: TGCAGTGCTAGTCTAGCGGGAGGCTACAATGAGCAGTTCTTC

abundance: many
j_gene: TRBJ2-1
v_gene: TRBV2
d_gene: TRBD1
CDR3aa: CASLGQGNEQFF
CDR3nt: TGTGCCAGCCTGGGACAGGGCAATGAGCAGTTCTTC

abundance: many
j_gene: TRBJ2-3
v_gene: TRBV7-9
d_gene: TRBD1
CDR3aa: CASRSGTGDTADTQYF
CDR3nt: TGTGCCAGCAGGTCCGGGACAGGGGATACGGCAGATACGCAGTATTTT

abundance: many
j_gene: TRBJ1-5
v_gene: TRBV30
d_gene: -
CDR3aa: CAWSLGPQPQHF
CDR3nt: TGTGCCTGGAGTCTGGGGCCCCAGCCCCAGCATTTT

abundance: few
j_gene: TRBJ2-3
v_gene: TRBV4-2
d_gene: TRBD2
CDR3aa: CASSHQREADTQYF
CDR3nt: TGTGCCAGCAGTCACCAGCGGGAGGCAGATACGCAGTATTTT

abundance: many
j_gene: TRBJ2-6
v_gene: TRBV20-1
d_gene: -
CDR3aa: CSAGDLSGANVLTF
CDR3nt: TGCAGTGCTGGGGACCTCTCTGGGGCCAACGTCCTGACTTTC

abundance: few
j_gene: TRBJ2-1
v_gene: TRBV4-2
d_gene: -
CDR3aa: CASSQGYASSYNEQFF
CDR3nt: TGTGCCAGCAGCCAAGGGTACGCGAGCTCCTACAATGAGCAGTTCTTC

abundance: many
j_gene: TRBJ2-1
v_gene: TRBV7-3
d_gene: TRBD2
CDR3aa: CASSTSGRSNEQFF
CDR3nt: TGTGCCAGCAGCACTAGCGGGAGAAGCAATGAGCAGTTCTTC

abundance: few
j_gene: TRBJ2-7
v_gene: TRBV19
d_gene: TRBD1
CDR3aa: CASSASGTGGVEQYF
CDR3nt: TGTGCCAGTAGTGCCTCCGGGACAGGGGGCGTCGAGCAGTACTTC

abundance: few
j_gene: TRBJ2-7
v_gene: TRBV7-6
d_gene: -
CDR3aa: CAGTLTPRGPLSYEQYF
CDR3nt: TGTGCCGGCACCCTAACGCCCCGGGGGCCACTCTCCTACGAGCAGTACTTC

abundance: many
j_gene: TRBJ1-1
v_gene: TRBV19
d_gene: TRBD1
CDR3aa: CASSPGTVRINTEAFF
CDR3nt: TGTGCCAGTAGTCCTGGGACAGTAAGAATTAACACTGAAGCTTTCTTT

abundance: -
j_gene: TRBJ1-2
v_gene: TRBV19
d_gene: -
CDR3aa: CASSITAANYGYTF
CDR3nt: TGTGCCAGTAGTATTACGGCAGCTAACTATGGCTACACCTTC

abundance: many
j_gene: TRBJ2-7
v_gene: TRBV5-1
d_gene: -
CDR3aa: CASSSQWGTPYEQYF
CDR3nt: TGCGCCAGCAGCTCCCAGTGGGGAACTCCCTACGAGCAGTACTTC

abundance: few
j_gene: TRBJ1-3
v_gene: TRBV11-2
d_gene: -
CDR3aa: CASSGHSSGNTIYF
CDR3nt: TGTGCCAGCAGCGGCCACTCTTCTGGAAACACCATATATTTT

abundance: -
j_gene: TRBJ2-7
v_gene: TRBV10-3
d_gene: -
CDR3aa: CAISETGAHEQYF
CDR3nt: TGTGCCATCAGTGAGACGGGAGCCCACGAGCAGTACTTC

abundance: few
j_gene: TRBJ2-1
v_gene: TRBV19
d_gene: TRBD2
CDR3aa: CASSPGGDSSYNEQFF
CDR3nt: TGTGCCAGTTCCCCCGGGGGGGATAGCTCCTACAATGAGCAGTTCTTC

abundance: -
j_gene: TRBJ2-1
v_gene: TRBV20-1
d_gene: TRBD2
CDR3aa: CSAKLALAGNEQFF
CDR3nt: TGCAGTGCAAAACTAGCCCTAGCGGGAAATGAGCAGTTCTTC

abundance: many
j_gene: TRBJ2-3
v_gene: TRBV12-3/TRBV12-4
d_gene: -
CDR3aa: CASSLRWPTDTQYF
CDR3nt: TGTGCCAGCAGTTTAAGGTGGCCCACAGATACGCAGTATTTT

abundance: many
j_gene: TRBJ2-5
v_gene: TRBV20-1
d_gene: -
CDR3aa: CSARDQAQETQYF
CDR3nt: TGCAGTGCTAGAGATCAGGCGCAAGAGACCCAGTACTTC

abundance: few
j_gene: TRBJ2-4
v_gene: TRBV6-2/TRBV6-3
d_gene: -
CDR3aa: CASRQGVKNIQYF
CDR3nt: TGTGCCAGCAGGCAGGGAGTCAAAAACATTCAGTACTTC

abundance: many
j_gene: TRBJ2-7
v_gene: TRBV18
d_gene: TRBD1
CDR3aa: CASSIRGRQYEQYF
CDR3nt: TGTGCCAGCTCCATCAGGGGGCGTCAATACGAGCAGTACTTC

abundance: few
j_gene: TRBJ1-6
v_gene: TRBV11-2
d_gene: -
CDR3aa: CASSLWAENSPLHF
CDR3nt: TGTGCCAGCAGCTTATGGGCAGAGAATTCACCCCTCCACTTT

abundance: -
j_gene: TRBJ1-1
v_gene: TRBV19
d_gene: -
CDR3aa: CASSIIRVGNTEAFF
CDR3nt: TGTGCCAGTAGTATTATAAGGGTCGGGAACACTGAAGCTTTCTTT

abundance: many
j_gene: TRBJ2-4
v_gene: TRBV7-9
d_gene: TRBD2
CDR3aa: CASSLGGLVAGVQNIQYF
CDR3nt: TGTGCCAGCAGCTTAGGGGGGCTGGTAGCGGGAGTGCAGAACATTCAGTACTTC

abundance: -
j_gene: TRBJ2-7
v_gene: TRBV20-1
d_gene: TRBD1
CDR3aa: CSACRDSSYEQYF
CDR3nt: TGCAGTGCTTGCCGGGACAGCTCCTACGAGCAGTACTTC

abundance: many
j_gene: TRBJ2-3
v_gene: TRBV30
d_gene: -
CDR3aa: CAWNYGAGTDTQYF
CDR3nt: TGTGCCTGGAATTATGGTGCTGGGACAGATACGCAGTATTTT

abundance: -
j_gene: TRBJ2-3
v_gene: TRBV4-3
d_gene: TRBD2
CDR3aa: CASSQDIEREKGTDTQYF
CDR3nt: TGCGCCAGCAGCCAAGATATCGAGCGGGAGAAGGGCACAGATACGCAGTATTTT

abundance: few
j_gene: TRBJ1-5
v_gene: TRBV20-1
d_gene: TRBD1
CDR3aa: CSATGGQNQPQHF
CDR3nt: TGCAGTGCTACAGGGGGTCAAAATCAGCCCCAGCATTTT

abundance: many
j_gene: TRBJ1-5
v_gene: TRBV7-9
d_gene: -
CDR3aa: CASSRSTGNQPQHF
CDR3nt: TGTGCCAGCAGCCGCAGTACGGGCAATCAGCCCCAGCATTTT

abundance: many
j_gene: TRBJ1-5
v_gene: TRBV28
d_gene: TRBD1
CDR3aa: CASSLYGQGGRPQHF
CDR3nt: TGTGCCAGCAGTTTATATGGACAGGGAGGACGGCCCCAGCATTTT

abundance: many
j_gene: TRBJ1-5
v_gene: TRBV12-3/TRBV12-4
d_gene: -
CDR3aa: CASRQGRPNQPQHF
CDR3nt: TGTGCCAGCCGGCAAGGACGGCCCAATCAGCCCCAGCATTTT

abundance: many
j_gene: TRBJ1-1
v_gene: TRBV18
d_gene: -
CDR3aa: CASSVGGLSNTEAFF
CDR3nt: TGTGCCAGCTCAGTTGGGGGATTGTCGAACACTGAAGCTTTCTTT

abundance: many
j_gene: TRBJ2-4
v_gene: TRBV6-1
d_gene: -
CDR3aa: CASSSGDRVAKNIQYF
CDR3nt: TGTGCCAGCAGTTCGGGAGATCGGGTAGCCAAAAACATTCAGTACTTC

abundance: -
j_gene: TRBJ1-2
v_gene: TRBV7-9
d_gene: TRBD1
CDR3aa: CASSFDRGADYGYTF
CDR3nt: TGTGCCAGCAGCTTTGACAGGGGGGCGGACTATGGCTACACCTTC

abundance: few
j_gene: TRBJ2-5
v_gene: TRBV4-2
d_gene: -
CDR3aa: CATTEFFGRGETQYF
CDR3nt: TGTGCCACCACGGAGTTCTTCGGGAGAGGAGAGACCCAGTACTTC

abundance: -
j_gene: TRBJ1-4
v_gene: TRBV5-1
d_gene: -
CDR3aa: CASTITANDEKLFF
CDR3nt: TGCGCCAGCACCATAACAGCCAACGATGAAAAACTGTTTTTT

abundance: few
j_gene: TRBJ1-2
v_gene: TRBV28
d_gene: -
CDR3aa: CASSFNPGGGYTF
CDR3nt: TGTGCCAGCAGTTTTAATCCCGGTGGTGGCTACACCTTC

abundance: -
j_gene: TRBJ2-5
v_gene: TRBV29-1
d_gene: TRBD2
CDR3aa: CSVALGRDRVQYF
CDR3nt: TGCAGCGTTGCGCTCGGGAGGGACCGGGTCCAGTACTTC